This T cell receptor beta chain was captured in a study of control samples from healthy donors and cancer patients. This clone was recorded once. Clones were sequenced by immunoSEQ multiplex PCR, and TCRdb holds only the in-frame ones, with some missing. Of 89,000 or so clones in the sample, more than 75% were seen once. The ends were cut back, 7 bases at V and 1 base at J, with 11 bases in the middle. The germline gives CDR1 LNHDA, CDR2 SQIVND (reference sequence). The CDR3 runs to 13 residues. Input material: blood. The chain joins TRBV19 to TRBJ2-7; D may match TRBD1 or TRBD2 (5 bases each). The clonotype comes from a man aged 45 to 65 in good health. CDR3: CASKGSGSYEQYF. The CDR3 DNA reads TGTGCCAGTAAGGGGAGCGGATCCTACGAGCAGTACTTC.